A few counts support the clone carrying this T cell receptor beta chain. Antigen: not known. The data are from a study of CXCR4 blockade with PD-1 therapy in pancreatic cancer. General observations from the study: Sequencing covered TCRbeta chains only, not alpha chains. Frequent tumor clones were encoded by many distinct rearrangements, suggesting shared antigens.

Clones were read by immunoSEQ multiplex PCR, and TCRdb kept only the in-frame ones, dropping some. The sample has under 20,000 clones, approximately 72% seen once. Germline assignment: CDR1 MNHGY and CDR2 SAAAGT. This CDR3 has 14 amino acids. Between the trimmed V and J ends, which lost 10 bases and 0 bases, there was a span of 13 bases. This chain links TRBV6-8 with TRBJ2-4; D is uncertain. Sequenced input: tumor tissue. The sequence came from a human donor with pancreatic ductal adenocarcinoma. CDR3: CATSPGLAKNIQYF. For the CDR3, the DNA is TGTGCCACCTCCCCGGGTTTAGCCAAAAACATTCAGTACTTC.